This T cell receptor beta chain was found in a study of human T cells and chemical hapten exposure. Time point here: pre-sensitization, week 0. The sample's treatment: therapeutic diphenylcyclopropenone sensitization with weekly scalp DPC. This clonotype was picked up a small number of times. The antigen is not known. Study findings and constraints: Alopecia affected the donors, so their immune response may differ from healthy people's.

The library tagged individual cDNA molecules with unique molecular identifiers. TCRdb reprocessed the RACE reads with MiXCR, giving one entry per CDR3 protein. The table has some 330,000 distinct CDR3 sequences, approximately 5% seen once; the top ten hold around 8%. The source was whole blood, collected in connection with sensitization to the hapten diphenylcyclopropenone (DPC). The receptor was isolated from a woman in her late teens or twenties with alopecia areata. Some clones in this sample may be carry-over from other donors' samples.

CDR3 nucleotides: TGTGCCACCAGCCTAGGACACCCCCCGGACAATGAGCAGTTCTTC. As protein: CATSLGHPPDNEQFF. The chain joins TRBV15 to TRBJ2-1, with D maybe TRBD1 (5 bases). Germline CDR1 LNHNV, CDR2 YYDKDF (reference sequence). This CDR3 region has 15 residues. V dropped 5 bases and J dropped 5 bases, with 16 bases sitting between them.